This entry describes one T cell receptor (beta chain). What this receptor recognizes is not known. Base qualities are not at hand, and no much larger clone is one base apart. Using the deep immunoSEQ assay, multiplex PCR amplified TCR CDR3 regions from genomic DNA. Genomic DNA extracted from each cell subset was distributed evenly over all wells of several immunoSEQ 96-well plates, and each plate served as one replicate. Each replicate PCR for sorted subsets received roughly 0.2 ug genomic DNA, equal to about 30,000 T cell genomes. Purified libraries were quantified with a Qubit 3.0 fluorometer, sized on a Bioanalyzer 2100, and re-quantified with the KAPA Library Quantification kit. Each immunoSEQ 96-well plate was sequenced on its own single-read 150-cycle Illumina NextSeq 550 flow cell. The study's processing was this. The immunoSEQ output contained only junctional sequences without quality scores, so filtering could not match that applied to full-length reads. To assign V/J genes and CDR3, sequences were annotated against IMGT germline references using PyIR, a Python wrapper for IgBLAST v1.9. Reads were removed for weak V/J assignments (E-value above 1e-6), missing CDR3, stop codons, out-of-frame junctions, or ambiguous translated residues. V3J clonotypes were defined as sequences sharing the same inferred V gene, J gene, and CDR3 amino acid sequence. Percentage overlap between repertoires was calculated by dividing the number of shared unique clonotypes by the size of the smaller repertoire. Repertoire richness was assessed with RTK rarefaction, the Chao1 estimator, and Recon v2.1 estimates of unobserved clonotypes. OLGA was used to compute generation probabilities for all TCRbeta clonotypes that the gDNA method yielded from a handful of donors. TCRdb carries this immuneACCESS record with in-frame sequences only. Its versions omit some clonotypes, under half of them owing to an unresolved V gene in the studies checked, with the rest unexplained. V, J and clone size are those of that table, while D and trimming were read from the DNA. The sample table records around 700,000 clones; under 80% of these occur just once. 1.5% to 2% of the sample comes from the top ten.

The sample originates from a study of shared clonotypes between healthy human individuals (dated by TCRdb to 2018 to 2020). Regarding the complete study: A few men and a couple of women, aged 18 to 49 years, made up the cohort. For each donor, CD4 naive and CD4 memory were each given three plates, CD8 naive was given two plates, and CD8 memory was given one plate. The study deeply sequenced blood TCR repertoires of several healthy adults to estimate repertoire size and the extent of clonotype sharing between individuals. Different laboratories and diverse techniques were used to prepare libraries and sequence TCR repertoires, to increase sequencing depth and limit assay-specific biases. Between about 0.8 and 9 billion PBMCs per donor were obtained by leukapheresis. Paper-wide results and their limitations: Pairwise subsampling led to the expectation that sequencing depth would affect the degree of clonotype sharing among donors. Estimated clonotype richness was generally larger for naive than for memory subsets. Rarefaction of sorted-subset datasets indicated incomplete sequencing despite the large sequencing depth. Approximately 5% of naive CD4, roughly 3.6% of naive CD8, around 2.3% of memory CD4, and 0.4% of memory CD8 clonotypes were shared across four donors. Compared with non-shared clonotypes, clonotypes shared by all four sorted-subset donors had higher generation probabilities. The small number of donors limited the genetic and exposure-history diversity represented. Sampling was restricted to blood, and TCR repertoires in tissues likely differ from the TCR repertoires found in blood.

Healthy HIV-negative adults with no recently reported acute infections or vaccinations were included as donors. Every donor was a Caucasian adult living in Nashville, Tennessee, USA. CD4+ T cells were enriched through magnetic negative selection, after which naive cells were positively selected on CD45RA and the remaining negative fraction served as the memory subset. After blood collection by leukapheresis, PBMCs were isolated using Ficoll-Histopaque density gradient centrifugation and then cryopreserved in the vapor phase of liquid nitrogen. Purity and quantity of every magnetically sorted T cell population were checked by analytical flow cytometry. From each sorted fraction, genomic DNA was isolated and quantified by UV absorbance on a Nanodrop 2000c. Sequenced material: memory CD4+ T cells sorted from blood. This sample's cell subset or site label indicates: CD45RA-negative fraction. The sequence derives from a woman in her 30s in good health.

For the CDR3, the sequence is CASTIDWNTEAFF. The nucleotide sequence reads as follows: TGTGCCAGCACTATAGACTGGAACACTGAAGCTTTCTTT. The rearrangement joined TRBV6-6 to TRBJ1-1; no D gene is confidently identified. V is pared back by 7 bases and J by 1 base, with 10 bases lying between the germline termini. Looking up the germline V gene (reference sequence) yields CDR1 MNHNY and CDR2 SVGAGI. Inclusive of the bounding cysteine and phenylalanine, the CDR3 is 13 residues long. CDR3 DNA is the only sequence kept; it has 39 bases, read in frame from the first base.